Below, 22 T cell receptor beta chains from the same sample are listed, as sequenced in a study of chemoradiotherapy in HPV16-positive cancers. Here immunoSEQ multiplex PCR was the method, and the copy in TCRdb shows in-frame clones only, minus some. The sample records under 50,000 clones, roughly 77% being singletons. This specimen was blood, taken from a patient who underwent chemoradiotherapy. Receptors were obtained from a human donor with HPV-associated anogenital cancer.

V gene TRBV7-9 combines with J gene TRBJ1-1, with D hard to call. Germline CDR1 SEHNR, CDR2 FQNEAQ (reference sequence). V was shortened by 7 bases and J by 7 bases, with 13 bases between the two germline ends. The CDR3 sequence is 12 residues long. For the CDR3, the DNA is TGTGCCAGCAACGCCCAACACGATGAAGCTTTCTTT. It translates to CASNAQHDEAFF.

J is TRBJ1-1 and V is TRBV7-3; TRBD1 matches 7 bases. Germline V gives CDR1 SGHTA, CDR2 FQGTGA. This CDR3 comprises 16 residues. With V trimmed by 6 bases and J by 7 bases, 17 bases remained unmatched. CDR3 nucleotide sequence: TGTGCCAGCAGTCAGATGTCGGTAGGGGGCAGGAGTGAAGCTTTCTTT. Protein: CASSQMSVGGRSEAFF.

This clone was observed a handful of times. This chain connects TRBV2 to TRBJ2-2; D is undetermined. The CDR3 has 11 residues. Per germline, CDR1 SNHLY and CDR2 FYNNEI. V was trimmed by 6 bases and J by 7 bases, leaving 6 bases between them. CDR3 residues: CASRNYGELFF. The CDR3 bases are TGTGCCAGCAGGAATTACGGGGAGCTGTTTTTT.

The chain couples TRBV12-5 to TRBJ2-3; 11 bases line up with TRBD1. Germline CDR1 and CDR2: LGHNT and FRNRAP. The V segment lost 5 bases and the J segment 4 bases; nucleotides outside the gene matches: 8. The CDR3 consists of 16 residues. Written as DNA, the CDR3 is TGTGCTAGTGGTCCCGGGACAGGGGGTAGGGCAGATACGCAGTATTTT. It encodes CASGPGTGGRADTQYF.

The chain is built from TRBV13 and TRBJ2-7, with 7 bases identical to TRBD1. The CDR3 extends over 14 amino acids. The V and J ends lost 5 bases and 3 bases, in that order; junction bases with no gene match: 7. The V gene's germline CDR1 is PRHDT and CDR2 FYEKMQ (reference sequence). CDR3 sequence reads: CASSLMGTVYEQYF. CDR3 sequence (DNA): TGTGCCAGCAGCCTCATGGGGACAGTCTACGAGCAGTACTTC. Drawing the rest from reference TRBV13 and TRBJ2-7, the complete variable domain is AAGVIQSPRHLIKEKRETATLKCYPIPRHDTVYWYQQGPGQDPQFLISFYEKMQSDKGSIPDRFSAQQFSDYHSELNMSSLELGDSALYFCASSLMGTVYEQYFGPGTRLTVT.

V gene TRBV10-3 combines with J gene TRBJ2-7, with D uncertain. CDR3 length: 15 residues. Germline CDR1 is ENHRY and CDR2 is SYGVKD. V was shortened by 4 bases and J by 0 bases, with 13 bases between the two germline ends. The CDR3 DNA is TGTGCCATCAGTGCCACACTTCAGAGCTCCTACGAGCAGTACTTC. Translated, it gives CAISATLQSSYEQYF.

V and J are TRBV7-3 and TRBJ1-3; no firm D call. Per germline, CDR1 SGHTA and CDR2 FQGTGA. The CDR3 runs 14 residues. The V end lost 5 bases, the J end lost 3 bases, and 11 bases lay between the germline ends. Written as DNA, the CDR3 is TGTGCCAGCAGCCCCCAAGGGAATGGAAACACCATATATTTT. It specifies CASSPQGNGNTIYF. Full variable domain (missing parts from reference TRBV7-3 and TRBJ1-3): GAGVSQTPSNKVTEKGKYVELRCDPISGHTALYWYRQSLGQGPEFLIYFQGTGAADDSGLPNDRFFAVRPEGSVSTLKIQRTERGDSAVYLCASSPQGNGNTIYFGEGSWLTVV.

This clone has only a few counts. The chain has TRBV7-8 and TRBJ1-1; 10 nucleotides line up with TRBD1. CDR3 length equals 15 residues. V dropped 4 bases and J dropped 7; count of bases not matched to a gene: 9. Germline V CDR1 and CDR2: SGHVS, FQNEAQ. For the CDR3, the DNA is TGTGCCAGCAGCTCCCGGGACAGGGGATTCTATGAAGCTTTCTTT. It codes for CASSSRDRGFYEAFF.

The chain is built from TRBV9 and TRBJ1-2; 7 nucleotides line up with TRBD1. Germline values: CDR1 SGDLS, CDR2 YYNGEE. The length of the CDR3 is 14 residues. Trimming at V came to 5 bases and at J to 7 bases, leaving 11 bases not matched to a gene. The CDR3 nucleotides are TGTGCCAGCAGAGACAGTTGGGACAGCTCTGGCTACACCTTC. This sequence encodes CASRDSWDSSGYTF.

This chain uses TRBV7-9 with TRBJ1-1, with a weak D call TRBD1 (5 bases). In germline, CDR1 is SEHNR, CDR2 FQNEAQ (reference sequence). This CDR3 is 14 amino acids long. Trimming pared 5 bases from V and 4 bases from J, leaving 14 bases between. The CDR3 DNA sequence: TGTGCCAGCAGCCGAGGGCAGGGAATCACTGAAGCTTTCTTT. Its protein product is CASSRGQGITEAFF.

The J gene is TRBJ1-1, the V gene TRBV7-9; D is unclear. V gave up 6 bases and J gave up 4 bases, with 21 bases separating them. The length of the CDR3 is 16 residues. The germline V gene has CDR1 SEHNR and CDR2 FQNEAQ (reference sequence). This CDR3 reads CASSLPGGGHLTEAFF. In DNA, the CDR3 is TGTGCCAGCAGTCTACCGGGCGGAGGCCATCTCACTGAAGCTTTCTTT. Full variable domain (rest looked up from reference TRBV7-9 and TRBJ1-1): DTGVSQNPRHKITKRGQNVTFRCDPISEHNRLYWYRQTLGQGPEFLTYFQNEAQLEKSRLLSDRFSAERPKGSFSTLEIQRTEQGDSAMYLCASSLPGGGHLTEAFFGQGTRLTVV.

This clone occurred once. J is TRBJ1-2 and V is TRBV9; D not resolved. V was trimmed by 0 bases and J by 4 bases, leaving 7 bases between them. Per germline, CDR1 SGDLS and CDR2 YYNGEE. The CDR3 covers 13 residues. CDR3 protein: CASSVEGLYGYTF. CDR3 DNA sequence: TGTGCCAGCAGCGTAGAAGGTCTCTATGGCTACACCTTC.

J is TRBJ2-5 and V is TRBV5-1; 14 nucleotides agree with TRBD2. CDR1 SGHRS and CDR2 YFSETQ come from the germline V gene. The V and J ends lost 5 bases and 5 bases, in that order; junction bases with no gene match: 8. CDR3 length equals 16 residues. As DNA, the CDR3 is TGCGCCAGCAGGACTAGCGGGGGGGCCGTGCGGGAGACCCAGTACTTC. Amino acids: CASRTSGGAVRETQYF.

V usage is TRBV6-5 and J usage is TRBJ1-2; 8 bases fit TRBD1. V shed 6 bases and J 3 bases; nucleotides not matched to a gene: 3. Per germline, CDR1 MNHEY and CDR2 SVGAGI. CDR3 size: 13 residues. CDR3 nucleotide sequence: TGTGCCAGCAGACCGGACAGGGACTATGGCTACACCTTC. It encodes CASRPDRDYGYTF.

This clone is judged medium-sized. V gene TRBV5-6 combines with J gene TRBJ1-6, with D perhaps TRBD1 (6 bases). The CDR3 sequence is 15 residues long. The V and J ends lost 0 bases and 5 bases respectively, with 9 bases between them. Germline V gene sequence: CDR1 SGHDT, CDR2 YYEEEE. The CDR3 sequence is CASSLVQGDNSPLHF. CDR3 nucleotides: TGTGCCAGCAGCTTGGTACAGGGTGATAATTCACCCCTCCACTTT. The whole variable domain, filled in from reference TRBV5-6 and TRBJ1-6, reads DAGVTQSPTHLIKTRGQQVTLRCSPKSGHDTVSWYQQALGQGPQFIFQYYEEEERQRGNFPDRFSGHQFPNYSSELNVNALLLGDSALYLCASSLVQGDNSPLHFGNGTRLTVT.

The CDR3 DNA follows: TGTGCCAGCAGCTTAGTGGTACAAGGAAATGAAAAACTGTTTTTT. It encodes CASSLVVQGNEKLFF. V usage is TRBV7-2 and J usage is TRBJ1-4, with unresolved D. The germline V and J ends were trimmed by 1 base and 5 bases, with 11 bases remaining between them. CDR1 SGHTA and CDR2 FQGNSA come from the germline V gene. This CDR3 is built from 15 residues.

The rearrangement links TRBV27 to TRBJ2-5; 7 positions match TRBD2. The CDR3 has 13 amino acids. Trimming cost V 5 bases and J 5 bases; bases outside gene matches: 5. Germline assignment: CDR1 MNHEY and CDR2 SMNVEV (reference sequence). The CDR3 sequence: CASSPGGGETQYF. CDR3 DNA: TGTGCCAGCAGTCCGGGGGGTGGTGAGACCCAGTACTTC.

The J gene is TRBJ2-7, the V gene TRBV7-8; weak D call: TRBD2 (6 bases). Trimming pared 1 base from V and 1 base from J, leaving 8 bases between. Germline V gene lookup returns CDR1 SGHVS and CDR2 FQNEAQ. This CDR3 contains 14 residues. The CDR3, as DNA: TGTGCCAGCAGCTTAGGGGCGGGGTCCTACGAGCAGTACTTC. It codes for CASSLGAGSYEQYF.

This clone was seen a few times. The rearrangement joins TRBV5-8 to TRBJ2-1, with TRBD2 as a possible D gene (6 bases). Germline CDR1 is SGHTS and CDR2 is YDEGEE. This CDR3 is built from 16 residues. V lost 0 bases and J 3 bases, leaving 13 bases between the germline ends. DNA for the CDR3: TGTGCCAGCAGCTTGGGAGTCCGGGGGAGCTACAATGAGCAGTTCTTC. It yields the protein CASSLGVRGSYNEQFF.

V usage is TRBV7-7 and J usage is TRBJ2-7; D possibly uses TRBD1 or TRBD2 (5 bases each). The CDR3 is 14 residues long. Germline assignment: CDR1 SSHAT and CDR2 FNYEAQ (reference sequence). The V end was cut by 2 bases, the J end by 2 bases, with 10 bases between. The CDR3 region is CASSLREGAYEQYF. DNA for the CDR3: TGTGCCAGCAGCTTACGGGAAGGGGCCTACGAGCAGTACTTC. Filled out from reference TRBV7-7 and TRBJ2-7, the complete variable domain reads GAGVSQSPRYKVTKRGQDVTLRCDPISSHATLYWYQQALGQGPEFLTYFNYEAQPDKSGLPSDRFSAERPEGSISTLTIQRTEQRDSAMYRCASSLREGAYEQYFGPGTRLTVT.

In this sample, this clone turned up a few times. This sequence joins TRBV19 and TRBJ1-1; weak D call: TRBD1 (5 bases). There are 13 residues in the CDR3. CDR1 and CDR2 (germline): LNHDA, SQIVND (reference sequence). V lost 2 bases to trimming and J lost 7 bases, with 11 bases between them. This chain's CDR3 is CASSIQGGIEAFF. The CDR3 bases are TGTGCCAGTAGTATACAGGGAGGAATTGAAGCTTTCTTT.

The gene calls are TRBV27 and TRBJ1-1, with D maybe TRBD1 (6 bases). This CDR3 has 16 residues. V lost 5 bases and J lost 0, with 16 bases in between. Germline loops: CDR1 MNHEY, CDR2 SMNVEV (reference sequence). The CDR3 DNA follows: TGTGCCAGCAGTCCGTGGGGGGCGCAGCTGAACACTGAAGCTTTCTTT. It translates to CASSPWGAQLNTEAFF.